The text below deals with one T cell receptor (beta chain). The CDR3 sequence is 16 residues long. V gave up 3 bases and J gave up 6 bases; unmatched junction bases: 12. CDR1 is LNHDA and CDR2 is SQIVND in the germline V gene (reference sequence). Some clones are missing from TCRdb's copy, which holds only in-frame ones; the method was immunoSEQ multiplex PCR. The sample yields about 180,000 clones, less than 85% seen once. This sample is part of a study of blood T cell repertoires in COVID-19. About the study: Sites in the United States, Italy and Spain provided acute and convalescent COVID-19 samples.

V gene TRBV19 combines with J gene TRBJ1-2; the match to TRBD1 covers 8 bases. The TCR originated in a human donor in a cohort sampled during active COVID-19. Material for sequencing was peripheral blood. The CDR3 DNA reads as TGTGCCAGTAGTATGAAGGACAGGGTGGTGTTGGATGGCTACACCTTC. Its translation is CASSMKDRVVLDGYTF.